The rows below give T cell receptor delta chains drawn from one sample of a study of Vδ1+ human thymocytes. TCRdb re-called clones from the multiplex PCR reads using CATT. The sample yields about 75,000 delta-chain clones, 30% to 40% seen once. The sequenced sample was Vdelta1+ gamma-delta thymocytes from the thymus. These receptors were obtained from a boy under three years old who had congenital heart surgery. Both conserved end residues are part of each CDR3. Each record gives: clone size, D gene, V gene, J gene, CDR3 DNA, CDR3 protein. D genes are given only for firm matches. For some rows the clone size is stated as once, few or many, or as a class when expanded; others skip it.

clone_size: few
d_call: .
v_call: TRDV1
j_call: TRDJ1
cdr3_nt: TGTGCTCTTGGGGAAGTACCACGAGGCAAACTCATCTTT
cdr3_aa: CALGEVPRGKLIF

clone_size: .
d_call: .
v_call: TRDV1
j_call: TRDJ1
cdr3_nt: TGTGCTCTTGGGGAAGCCCTACACCAGGGGGGACCTTTCACCGATAAACTCATCTTT
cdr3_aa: CALGEALHQGGPFTDKLIF

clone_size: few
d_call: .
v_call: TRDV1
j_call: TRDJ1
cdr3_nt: TGTGCTCTTGGGGAGATCATCTACCGTCGCAGTCCAGGGAAGGCGAAACTCATCTTT
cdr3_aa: CALGEIIYRRSPGKAKLIF

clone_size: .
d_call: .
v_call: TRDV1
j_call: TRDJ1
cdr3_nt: TGTGCTCTTGCTTTCTCTCCCCGTTCAGCCGTACCCACCGATAAACTCATCTTT
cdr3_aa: CALAFSPRSAVPTDKLIF

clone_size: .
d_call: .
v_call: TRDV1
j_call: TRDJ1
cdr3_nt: TGTGCTCTTGGGACTCCCACCGATAAACTCATCTTT
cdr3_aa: CALGTPTDKLIF

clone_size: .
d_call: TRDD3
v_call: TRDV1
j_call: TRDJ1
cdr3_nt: TGTGCTCTTGGGGATACTTCCTACGAAGTCTGGGGGATACCCCCCACCGATAAACTCATCTTT
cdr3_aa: CALGDTSYEVWGIPPTDKLIF

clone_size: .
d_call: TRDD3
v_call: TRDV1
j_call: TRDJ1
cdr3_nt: TGTGCTCTTGGGGACACGGTCCTACCACGAACTGGGGGATACCTTGTCACCGATAAACTCATCTTT
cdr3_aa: CALGDTVLPRTGGYLVTDKLIF

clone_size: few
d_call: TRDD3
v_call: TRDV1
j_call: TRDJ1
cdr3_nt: TGTGCTCTTGGGGAACTATCTGGGGGATACGCGTTACTCGATAAACTCATCTTT
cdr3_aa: CALGELSGGYALLDKLIF

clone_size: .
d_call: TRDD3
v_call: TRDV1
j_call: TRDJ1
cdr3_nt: TGTGCTCTTGGGGAAATTTCCCTTCCCGACCTTATGGGGGGGATACGGACCGATAAACTCATCTTT
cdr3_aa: CALGEISLPDLMGGIRTDKLIF

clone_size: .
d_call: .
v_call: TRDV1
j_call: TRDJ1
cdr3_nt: TGTGCTCTTGGGGAATTAGCGCGATTGGGGGGTTACACCGATAAACTCATCTTT
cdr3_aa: CALGELARLGGYTDKLIF

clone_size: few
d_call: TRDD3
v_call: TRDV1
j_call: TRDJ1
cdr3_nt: TGTGCTCTTGGGGACCCTTGGCCTTCCTTGGGGGATACGGGTGCCCCGTACACCGATAAACTCATCTTT
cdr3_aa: CALGDPWPSLGDTGAPYTDKLIF

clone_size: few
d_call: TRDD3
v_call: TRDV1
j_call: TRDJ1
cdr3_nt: TGTGCTCTTGGTACGGGTGGGGGATGTACCGATAAACTCATCTTT
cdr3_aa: CALGTGGGCTDKLIF

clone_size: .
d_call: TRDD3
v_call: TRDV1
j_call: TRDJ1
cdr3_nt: TGTGCTCTTGGGGATCTCGGACTTGGGGATACTCACACCGATAAACTCATCTTT
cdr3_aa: CALGDLGLGDTHTDKLIF

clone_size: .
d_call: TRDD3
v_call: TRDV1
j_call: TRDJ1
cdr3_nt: TGTGCTCTTGGGGAACGGCCTTCCCTGGGGGATACGCGCCCGTACACCGATAAACTCATCTTT
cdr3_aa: CALGERPSLGDTRPYTDKLIF

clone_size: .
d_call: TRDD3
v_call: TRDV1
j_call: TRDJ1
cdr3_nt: TGTGCTCTTGGGGAACAAGCATTCCTCTCTGGGGGATATAAAGGTAAACTCATCTTT
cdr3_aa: CALGEQAFLSGGYKGKLIF

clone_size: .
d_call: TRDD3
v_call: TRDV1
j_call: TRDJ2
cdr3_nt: TGTGCTCTTGGGGAAAAGCTCGGTTTACTGGGGGATAAGGGGGGACAGCTCTTCTTT
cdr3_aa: CALGEKLGLLGDKGGQLFF

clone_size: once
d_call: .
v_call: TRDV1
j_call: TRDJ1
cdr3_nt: TGTGCTCTTGGGTTCCCAACCTTCCTACGTAACGTACGGAGAGAAGGCCGTACTGGGGGAACTGGGGACACCGATAAACTCATCTTT
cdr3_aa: CALGFPTFLRNVRREGRTGGTGDTDKLIF

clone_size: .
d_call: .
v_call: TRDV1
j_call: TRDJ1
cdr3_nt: TGTGCTCTTGGGGAAGCTTGGCCTACAGTCGAGTACACCGATAAACTCATCTTT
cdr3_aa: CALGEAWPTVEYTDKLIF

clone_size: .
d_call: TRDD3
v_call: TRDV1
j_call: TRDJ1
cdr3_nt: TGTGCTCTTGGGGAATTCAATGCCCCTCGCGTATCGTACTGGGGGACCTTGTACACCGATAAACTCATCTTT
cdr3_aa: CALGEFNAPRVSYWGTLYTDKLIF

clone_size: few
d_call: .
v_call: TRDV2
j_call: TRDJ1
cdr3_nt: TGTGCCTGTGACACCGAGTTAGTCCTACGGTCTACCTACACCGATAAACTCATCTTT
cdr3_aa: CACDTELVLRSTYTDKLIF

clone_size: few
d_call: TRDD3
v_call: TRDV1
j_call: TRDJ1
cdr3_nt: TGTGCTCTTAACAGCCCGGGGATAGGGAGCGATAAACTCATCTTT
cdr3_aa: CALNSPGIGSDKLIF

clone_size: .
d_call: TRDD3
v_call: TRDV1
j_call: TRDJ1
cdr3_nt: TGTGCTCTTGGGGAAGGCTCCGGCCTGGGGGATGTTTACACCGATAAACTCATCTTT
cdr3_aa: CALGEGSGLGDVYTDKLIF

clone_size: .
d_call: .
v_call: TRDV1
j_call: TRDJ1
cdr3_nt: TGTGCTCTTGGGGAACTTCCCATTCCTACCGATAAACTCATCTTT
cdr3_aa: CALGELPIPTDKLIF

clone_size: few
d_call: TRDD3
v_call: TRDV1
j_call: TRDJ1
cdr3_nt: TGTGCTCTTGGGGAACCAGCGGATGTACTGGGGGATACGGGCACCGATAAACTCATCTTT
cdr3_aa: CALGEPADVLGDTGTDKLIF

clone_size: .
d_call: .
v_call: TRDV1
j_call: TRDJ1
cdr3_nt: TGTGCTCTTGGGCCGCCTGGGACTAAACTCATCTTT
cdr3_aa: CALGPPGTKLIF

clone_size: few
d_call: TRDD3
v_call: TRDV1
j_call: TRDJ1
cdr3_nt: TGTGCTCTTGGGGAGCAACCGTACTGGGGGATCTCGTCGTACACCGATAAACTCATCTTT
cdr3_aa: CALGEQPYWGISSYTDKLIF

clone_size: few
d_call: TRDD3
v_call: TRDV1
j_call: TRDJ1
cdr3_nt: TGTGCTCTTGGGGAACGATCGGGGGGATACGCGAGGTTTCGTGATAAACTCATCTTT
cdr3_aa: CALGERSGGYARFRDKLIF

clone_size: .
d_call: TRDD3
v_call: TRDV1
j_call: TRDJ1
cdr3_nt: TGTGCTCTTGGGAACGCGTCTCTCAATGGGGGATACGGAACCGATAAACTCATCTTT
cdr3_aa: CALGNASLNGGYGTDKLIF

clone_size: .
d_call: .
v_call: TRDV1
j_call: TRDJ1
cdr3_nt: TGTGCTCTTAGGGAACATTTCCCCGTCTTTCTTCACCGCGCACCTGGTTGCGATAAACTCATCTTT
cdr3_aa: CALREHFPVFLHRAPGCDKLIF

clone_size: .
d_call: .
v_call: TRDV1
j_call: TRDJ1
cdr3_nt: TGTGCTCTTGGGGAAGCCGTCCCGCTTCCTCTCTGGGGTCTGACGGGGCTCGCCGATAAACTCATCTTT
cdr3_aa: CALGEAVPLPLWGLTGLADKLIF

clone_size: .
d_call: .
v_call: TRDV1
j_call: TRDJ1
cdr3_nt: TGTGCTCTTGGGGAAGTCGCCCCGTTAGTACTGGGATCCACCGATAAACTCATCTTT
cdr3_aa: CALGEVAPLVLGSTDKLIF

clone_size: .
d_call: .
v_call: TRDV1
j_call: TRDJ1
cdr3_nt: TGTGCTCTTGGGGAGTTTCAGGGGGGGCCAGAGTACACCGATAAACTCATCTTT
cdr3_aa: CALGEFQGGPEYTDKLIF